What follows is one T cell receptor beta chain and its context. A few counts support this clonotype. Its specific antigen is unknown. No base-level quality is on record; no much larger clone is a single base apart. The CDR3 runs 14 residues from the cysteine to the phenylalanine. The only DNA kept is the CDR3, 42 bases in frame from the first base. Relative to germline, V is 4 bases shorter and J is 4 bases shorter, with 14 bases between their ends. Reading the germline V gene (reference sequence) gives CDR1 GTSNPN and CDR2 SVGIG. This specimen's treatment or condition label, per the study, means: live attenuated yellow fever vaccine strain. PBMCs were isolated from peripheral blood using a standard Ficoll-Paque protocol. CD4 and CD8 T-cell fractions were isolated with Dynabeads CD4 and CD8 positive selection kits. TriZol was used to extract RNA from bulk PBMCs, from CD4 and CD8 fractions, and from dextramer-positive and dextramer-negative fractions.

The instrument given in TCRdb is Illumina NovaSeq 6000. TCR cDNA was synthesized by 5'RACE template switching, through which a universal primer site and unique molecular identifiers were introduced. Priming for cDNA synthesis came from both the TCR alpha and TCR beta constant segments. Libraries were amplified in two PCR steps, with sample barcodes and sequencing adapters added in the second step. Sequencing of libraries was performed on Illumina HiSeq 2500 (2x100 bp) or NovaSeq (2x150 bp). In the paper's pipeline: Reads were demultiplexed and collapsed into UMI consensus sequences with MIGEC, and V(D)J alignment was performed with MiXCR. Vaccine-responding clonotypes were identified with edgeR using replicate PBMC samples, with FDR below 0.01 and a log2 fold change above 5 up to day 15 being required. Bulk clonotypes were assigned CD4 or CD8 identity according to which sequenced CD4 or CD8 repertoire held them at higher abundance. The public reads were reprocessed in TCRdb via fastp at Q25 and MiXCR, keeping in-frame beta chains. Every entry covers one CDR3 protein and lists the most common genes and DNA from its rows. These V and J calls rely on TCRdb rather than the paper's analysis. This sample holds 200,000 to 250,000 distinct CDR3 sequences; more than 3% were observed only once. The ten largest clones capture around 3.2% of the sample.

This record belongs to a study of T cells after yellow fever vaccination (dated by TCRdb to 2018 to 2020). Background for the entire study: The SMART-Seq v4 Ultra Low Input RNA kit was used to prepare libraries from fractions with low cell numbers. To follow T-cell clones before and after both primary and booster YFV17D yellow fever vaccination, bulk TCR alpha and beta repertoires underwent longitudinal sequencing. Two healthy male donors, one aged 18 to 29 and one aged 30 to 40 years, made up the cohort. Bulk PBMC replicates and cell subsets were isolated from blood drawn at multiple timepoints before and after both primary and secondary immunization.

The investigation overall reported the following: Compared with the primary T-cell response, the secondary T-cell response was faster but weaker, reaching its peak on day 5 rather than on day 15. FACS-sorted repertoires could contain abundant contaminating clonotypes from the bulk population, so computational filtering was required. Most clones expanded after primary vaccination (roughly 96% of CD4 and around 88% of CD8) were re-detected after the booster, suggesting that broad memory maintenance occurred. Only a couple of donors were included in the study, so the extent to which the findings can be generalized is limited. A small share of clonotypes occurred in both CD4 and CD8 compartments, likely arising from convergent recombination.

The chain links TRBV30 with TRBJ1-3; the D gene is perhaps TRBD1, from 5 matching bases. This clonotype originated in a man aged 18 to 29 who received the YFV17D yellow fever vaccine. The sequencing used CD4+ T cells sorted from PBMCs, collected 10 days after the yellow fever booster vaccination. CDR3 region: CAWILRGSGNTIYF. The sequence in DNA is TGTGCCTGGATCTTGAGGGGCTCCGGAAACACCATATATTTT.